One and the same sample provided the 20 T cell receptor beta chains below, sequenced in a study of T cell responses to AZD1222 COVID-19 vaccine. Clones were sequenced by immunoSEQ multiplex PCR, and TCRdb holds only the in-frame ones, with some missing. The top ten hold 11% of the sample, which has 120,000 or so clones, around 89% seen once. The sample in question was peripheral blood, obtained on day 0 of MenACWY control vaccination. These receptor sequences come from an adult in good health.

The chain combines TRBV12-3 or TRBV12-4 with TRBJ2-7, with TRBD2 matching over 7 bases. Trimming at V came to 7 bases and at J to 4 bases, leaving 7 bases not matched to a gene. The CDR3 runs to 13 residues. The CDR3, as DNA: TGTGCCAGCACCCTGGGGGGGAAATACGAGCAGTACTTC. It encodes CASTLGGKYEQYF.

The genes are TRBV7-6 and TRBJ2-2, with D perhaps TRBD1 or TRBD2 (5 bases each). CDR3 size: 16 residues. CDR1 and CDR2 from the germline V gene are SGHVS and FNYEAQ. Trimming cost V 5 bases and J 0 bases, with 13 bases left between them. CDR3 bases: TGTGCCAGCAGCCCGATACCGGGGCCGAACACCGGGGAGCTGTTTTTT. Translating it yields CASSPIPGPNTGELFF. Combining the CDR3 with reference TRBV7-6 and TRBJ2-2 gives the whole variable domain GAGVSQSPRYKVTKRGQDVALRCDPISGHVSLYWYRQALGQGPEFLTYFNYEAQQDKSGLPNDRFSAERPEGSISTLTIQRTEQRDSAMYRCASSPIPGPNTGELFFGEGSRLTVL.

V and J are TRBV5-5 and TRBJ2-1; possibly TRBD1 or TRBD2 for D (5 bases each). This CDR3 is built from 14 residues. V lost 1 base to trimming and J lost 8 bases, with 13 bases between them. Per germline, CDR1 SGHKS and CDR2 YYEKEE (reference sequence). The CDR3 DNA reads as TGTGCCAGCAGCTTGTTAGGGGACGGGCATGAGCAGTTCTTC. Translated: CASSLLGDGHEQFF.

This chain connects TRBV11-3 to TRBJ2-4; 9 bases match TRBD1. The trim removed 0 bases at V and 3 bases at J, leaving 6 bases unmatched. There are 17 residues in the CDR3. Germline CDR1 is SGHNT and CDR2 is YENEEA. The chain's CDR3 is CASSLEWTGVGKNIQYF. The CDR3 bases are TGTGCCAGCAGCTTAGAGTGGACAGGGGTCGGCAAAAACATTCAGTACTTC.

The chain joins TRBV7-9 to TRBJ1-4; 10 bases match TRBD1. The germline gives CDR1 SEHNR, CDR2 FQNEAQ (reference sequence). V was pared by 5 bases and J by 4 bases, with 1 base of the junction left unmatched. This CDR3 contains 14 residues. The CDR3 region has the DNA TGTGCCAGCAGCCGGGACAGGGGTAATGAAAAACTGTTTTTT. The encoded protein is CASSRDRGNEKLFF.

This clone was counted a single time. The genes are TRBV30 and TRBJ1-6, with D possibly being TRBD1 (5 bases). Per germline, CDR1 GTSNPN and CDR2 SVGIG (reference sequence). V lost 3 bases and J 8 bases, leaving 20 bases between the germline ends. CDR3 length: 16 amino acids. In DNA form, the CDR3 reads TGTGCCTGGAGCCCCCGTGGCAGGGTTGGCGATTCACCCCTCCACTTT. Amino acid sequence: CAWSPRGRVGDSPLHF.

This clone was recorded once. This chain connects TRBV5-1 to TRBJ1-1; 9 nucleotides agree with TRBD1. Germline V gene data show CDR1 as SGHRS and CDR2 as YFSETQ. After removal of 2 bases from V and 11 bases from J, the junction contained 4 bases not matched to a gene. CDR3 length: 12 amino acids. This CDR3 is CASSFTGGEAFF. The CDR3, as DNA: TGCGCCAGCAGCTTCACAGGGGGCGAGGCTTTCTTT.

The CDR3 DNA is TGTGCCAGCAGTGAACAGGGAGAGGTCCAGCCCCAGCATTTT. This codes for CASSEQGEVQPQHF. The chain links TRBV2 to TRBJ1-5; D possibly corresponds to TRBD1 (5 bases). Deletions cut 2 bases from V and 7 bases from J, with 12 bases between. CDR1 SNHLY and CDR2 FYNNEI come from the germline V gene. The CDR3 has 14 residues.

This clone was recorded once. The chain links TRBV5-1 to TRBJ1-5, with D perhaps matching TRBD1 (6 bases). Germline loops: CDR1 SGHRS, CDR2 YFSETQ. The V and J ends lost 4 bases and 2 bases respectively, with 16 bases between them. The CDR3 loop spans 16 amino acids. CDR3 residues: CASSPGQLGRNQPQHF. DNA for the CDR3: TGCGCCAGCAGCCCTGGACAGTTGGGCCGCAATCAGCCCCAGCATTTT.

The CDR3 region is CASSERGSDYGYTF. The CDR3 DNA sequence: TGTGCCAGCAGTGAACGGGGGAGTGACTATGGCTACACCTTC. The chain links TRBV2 to TRBJ1-2, with D maybe TRBD1 (5 bases). CDR1 is SNHLY, CDR2 FYNNEI, per germline. The CDR3 runs to 14 residues. The V and J ends lost 2 bases and 3 bases respectively, with 10 bases between them.

The chain carries TRBV11-3 and TRBJ2-6, with D maybe TRBD1 (6 bases). The CDR3 covers 16 residues. The germline CDR1 and CDR2 sequences are SGHNT and YENEEA. The V gene lost 3 bases and the J gene lost 0 bases, with 9 bases spanning the gap. This CDR3 is CASSFKGHSGANVLTF. The DNA for the CDR3 is TGTGCCAGCAGCTTTAAGGGACACTCTGGGGCCAACGTCCTGACTTTC.

V gene TRBV6-1 combines with J gene TRBJ1-2, with D possibly matching TRBD1 (5 bases). Germline CDR1 MNHNS, CDR2 SASEGT. The CDR3 runs 16 residues. Trimming stripped 2 bases from V and 4 bases from J, with 17 bases between. The CDR3 region is CASSENLAGATYGYTF. DNA of the CDR3: TGTGCCAGCAGTGAAAACCTCGCCGGGGCTACCTATGGCTACACCTTC.

The chain joins TRBV3-1 (or the pseudogene TRBV3-2) to TRBJ2-5; TRBD2 aligns across 7 bases. The CDR3 has 13 residues. CDR1 is LGHDT, CDR2 YNNKEL, per germline (reference sequence). Trimming removed 6 bases from V and 2 bases from J; junction bases left unmatched: 3. The CDR3 DNA reads TGTGCCAGCAGTCAGCGGGGACAAGAGACCCAGTACTTC. Its translation is CASSQRGQETQYF.

V usage is TRBV19 and J usage is TRBJ1-6; unclear D gene. The V end lost 9 bases, the J end lost 0 bases, and 15 bases lay between the germline ends. The length of the CDR3 is 16 residues. The germline V gene has CDR1 LNHDA and CDR2 SQIVND (reference sequence). Written as DNA, the CDR3 is TGTGCCAGCCGACCCGAAGCGAGCTCCTATAATTCACCCCTCCACTTT. It translates to CASRPEASSYNSPLHF.

V gene TRBV6-2 or TRBV6-3 combines with J gene TRBJ2-1; D perhaps matches TRBD2 (6 bases). The CDR3 spans 15 residues. V was clipped by 2 bases and J by 0 bases, with 8 bases between them. The germline V gene has CDR1 MNHEY and CDR2 SVGEGT. This CDR3 reads CASSYAGPSYNEQFF. The CDR3 region has the DNA TGTGCCAGCAGTTACGCGGGGCCCTCCTACAATGAGCAGTTCTTC.

This rearrangement joins TRBV12-3 or TRBV12-4 to TRBJ1-4; TRBD1 might be the D (5 bases). There are 13 residues in the CDR3. With 6 bases removed from V and 5 bases from J, the gap between germline ends came to 10 bases. CDR3 in amino acids: CASSDRLNEKLFF. CDR3 in DNA: TGTGCCAGCAGCGACAGATTAAATGAAAAACTGTTTTTT.

V and J are TRBV30 and TRBJ1-2; a weak D match, TRBD1 (5 bases). The germline V gene has CDR1 GTSNPN and CDR2 SVGIG (reference sequence). The CDR3 covers 13 residues. V was cut by 2 bases and J by 8 bases, with 15 bases left in between. This CDR3 reads CAWSSGGLGGYTF. In DNA form, the CDR3 reads TGTGCCTGGAGTTCTGGGGGATTGGGGGGCTACACCTTC.

The V call is TRBV6-1, the J call TRBJ2-7; D is perhaps TRBD2 (5 bases). The CDR3 contains 16 residues. Germline V gene lookup returns CDR1 MNHNS and CDR2 SASEGT. Trimming took off 3 bases at V and 2 bases at J, with 17 bases between the two ends. The CDR3 region is CASSDPGWAGPYEQYF. CDR3 in DNA: TGTGCCAGCAGTGACCCCGGATGGGCGGGCCCCTACGAGCAGTACTTC.

This sequence joins TRBV27 and TRBJ2-3; D uncertain. CDR1 and CDR2 from the germline V gene are MNHEY and SMNVEV (reference sequence). V was cut by 1 base and J by 4 bases, with 9 bases left in between. This CDR3 contains 14 residues. CDR3 bases: TGTGCCAGCAGTTTATTCAGGTCCTCAGATACGCAGTATTTT. It translates to CASSLFRSSDTQYF.

The rearrangement uses TRBV7-2 and TRBJ2-3; TRBD1 is a possible D gene (6 bases). The CDR3 length is 14 residues. The germline V gene encodes CDR1 SGHTA and CDR2 FQGNSA. V lost 6 bases, J lost 5 bases, and 15 bases lay in between. CDR3 residues: CASRVGQGGDTQYF. CDR3 coding DNA: TGTGCCAGCAGGGTTGGCCAAGGGGGAGATACGCAGTATTTT.